These T cell receptor beta chains were read from a single sample in a study of T cell changes during pregnancy in multiple sclerosis. Some clones are missing from TCRdb's copy, which holds only in-frame ones; the method was immunoSEQ multiplex PCR. In the table there are 85,000 to 120,000 clones, around 90% of which are singletons. The source material was peripheral blood, sampled before pregnancy. The source is a female donor with multiple sclerosis, enrolled in a pregnancy study. Each CDR3 is given with its conserved first and last residue. A D gene is named only where the DNA matches it firmly. Some rows have no size entry. The others give once, few or many, or a class for an expanded clone.

V	J	D	size	DNA	CDR3
TRBV28	TRBJ2-7	TRBD2	NA	TGTGCCAGCAGTTTCCCACGGACTAGCGGATTCTCCTACGAGCAGTACTTC	CASSFPRTSGFSYEQYF
TRBV9	TRBJ1-1	NA	NA	TGTGCCAGCAGCGTAGCGGCAGGGAAGAACACTGAAGCTTTCTTT	CASSVAAGKNTEAFF
TRBV15	TRBJ1-6	NA	NA	TGTGCCACCAGCAGAGCCCTAGGAGATTCACCCCTCCACTTT	CATSRALGDSPLHF
TRBV18	TRBJ1-2	TRBD1	NA	TGTGCCAGCTCACGAGGGACAGATGGCTACACCTTC	CASSRGTDGYTF
TRBV19	TRBJ2-3	TRBD2	NA	TGTGCCAGTAGATTTATGCCGGGACTAGCGGGAGACGCGGGAGATACGCAGTATTTT	CASRFMPGLAGDAGDTQYF
TRBV7-2	TRBJ2-3	NA	NA	TGTGCCAGCAGCTTAGGGGAAGGGCCAGGGGATACGCAGTATTTT	CASSLGEGPGDTQYF
TRBV19	TRBJ2-3	NA	NA	TGTGCCAGTAGTAGTATAGTACCAGATACGCAGTATTTT	CASSSIVPDTQYF
TRBV29-1	TRBJ1-5	NA	NA	TGCAGCGTCGGACAGCCCAATCAGCCCCAGCATTTT	CSVGQPNQPQHF
TRBV6-6	TRBJ2-7	NA	NA	TGTGCCAGCAGTTACATCCGGAGGGACGAGCAGTACTTC	CASSYIRRDEQYF
TRBV19	TRBJ1-1	NA	NA	TGTGCCAGTAGTATATTTGGGGTTTCGGGGACTGAAGCTTTCTTT	CASSIFGVSGTEAFF
TRBV25-1	TRBJ2-1	NA	NA	TGTGCCAGCAGTGAAAATAGCGAGGGAGGCTACAATGAGCAGTTCTTC	CASSENSEGGYNEQFF
TRBV4-1	TRBJ2-7	TRBD1	NA	TGCGCCAGCAGCCGCACCGGGACAGGGGAGGATGAGCAGTACTTC	CASSRTGTGEDEQYF
TRBV5-4	TRBJ2-7	TRBD1	once	TGTGCCAGCAGCACGGACAGGGGTTCCTACGAGCAGTACTTC	CASSTDRGSYEQYF
TRBV19	TRBJ2-1	NA	NA	TGTGCCAGTAGTATAGGGCCGCACAATGAGCAGTTCTTC	CASSIGPHNEQFF
TRBV9	TRBJ2-6	TRBD1	once	TGTGCCAGCAGCGTAGATGTCAGGGGGCCGCCCCTCTCTGGGGCCAACGTCCTGACTTTC	CASSVDVRGPPLSGANVLTF
TRBV9	TRBJ1-1	NA	NA	TGTGCCAGCAGCGTATCGGTCAAGTCCGCTGAAGCTTTCTTT	CASSVSVKSAEAFF
TRBV28	TRBJ2-3	NA	NA	TGTGCCAGCAGTTTGACAGCTAGCACAGATACGCAGTATTTT	CASSLTASTDTQYF
TRBV7-3	TRBJ2-2	TRBD2	NA	TGTGCCAGCAGCTCTAGCGGGGGGTTTACCGGGGAGCTGTTTTTT	CASSSSGGFTGELFF
TRBV5-1	TRBJ2-7	TRBD1	few	TGCGCCAGCAGCTTGACCCCCTCGACAGGGGGCGAGAGGTACGAGCAGTACTTC	CASSLTPSTGGERYEQYF
TRBV5-1	TRBJ2-5	TRBD1	NA	TGCGCCAGCAGCCCGGGACAGGGTGTGGGGGAGACCCAGTACTTC	CASSPGQGVGETQYF
TRBV20-1	TRBJ2-3	NA	NA	TGCAGTTCGGGGGGCTCAGATACGCAGTATTTT	CSSGGSDTQYF
TRBV5-1	TRBJ2-7	TRBD2	NA	TGCGCCAGCAGCTTGGTCCCCAGCGGGGTAGGATTGATTGGCGAGCAGTACTTC	CASSLVPSGVGLIGEQYF
TRBV7-2	TRBJ2-5	TRBD2	NA	TGTGCCAGCAGCCCACGAGGCGGGAGTAGCTTGGAGACCCAGTACTTC	CASSPRGGSSLETQYF
TRBV5-1	TRBJ1-5	TRBD1	NA	TGCGCCAGCAGCTTGGGGACAGGGTCTTTCGGCAATCAGCCCCAGCATTTT	CASSLGTGSFGNQPQHF
TRBV7-9	TRBJ1-1	NA	NA	TGTGCCAGCAGCGGGTATAGCAGGGACACTGAAGCTTTCTTT	CASSGYSRDTEAFF
TRBV30	TRBJ2-1	TRBD2	NA	TGTGCCTGGAGTAGTGGGAGGGGCTACAATGAGCAGTTCTTC	CAWSSGRGYNEQFF
TRBV7-2	TRBJ2-1	NA	once	TGTGCCAGCAGCTTAGGACAGTCCTACAATGAGCAGTTCTTC	CASSLGQSYNEQFF
TRBV28	TRBJ2-5	TRBD1	once	TGTGCCAGCAGTGCAACACCGGGACAGCAAGAGACCCAGTACTTC	CASSATPGQQETQYF
TRBV5-1	TRBJ2-1	TRBD2	NA	TGCGCCACCACCGGGACTAGCGGGAGTGTCAATGAGCAGTTCTTC	CATTGTSGSVNEQFF
TRBV5-1	TRBJ1-2	TRBD1	once	TGCGCCAGCAGTTATGTTGGGACAGGGGGGAATGGCTACACCTTC	CASSYVGTGGNGYTF
TRBV15	TRBJ2-1	NA	NA	TGTGCCACCAGCAGAGATCGATTACTTGGGGTAGCGAATGAGCAGTTCTTC	CATSRDRLLGVANEQFF
TRBV5-4	TRBJ1-2	TRBD1	NA	TGTGCCAGCAGCTCGGGACAGGCCCAAGGGTTTCGCTACACCTTC	CASSSGQAQGFRYTF
TRBV7-9	TRBJ2-1	TRBD2	NA	TGTGCCAGCAGCTACCGACTAGCAACGGCGAATGAGCAGTTCTTC	CASSYRLATANEQFF
TRBV29-1	TRBJ2-7	NA	NA	TGCAGCGTTGCTAATATCCTGTTATACGAGCAGTACTTC	CSVANILLYEQYF
TRBV19	TRBJ2-1	TRBD1	NA	TGTGCCAGTAGTACTACAGGGGGAGTTTTGAGCAATGAGCAGTTCTTC	CASSTTGGVLSNEQFF